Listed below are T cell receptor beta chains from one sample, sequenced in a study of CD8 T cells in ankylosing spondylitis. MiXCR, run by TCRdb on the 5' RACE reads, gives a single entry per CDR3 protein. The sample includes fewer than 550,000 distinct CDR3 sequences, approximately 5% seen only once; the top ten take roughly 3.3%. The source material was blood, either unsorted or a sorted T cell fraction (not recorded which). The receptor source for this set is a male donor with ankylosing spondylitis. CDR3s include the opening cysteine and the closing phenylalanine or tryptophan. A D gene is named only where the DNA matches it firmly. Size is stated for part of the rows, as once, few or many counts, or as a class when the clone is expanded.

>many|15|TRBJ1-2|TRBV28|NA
TGTGCCAGCAGCCCACCGGAAGCGGGGAACTATGGCTACACCTTC
CASSPPEAGNYGYTF
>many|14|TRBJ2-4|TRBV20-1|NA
TGCAGTGCTAAGGGGGTCCTAGCCAAAAACATTCAGTACTTC
CSAKGVLAKNIQYF
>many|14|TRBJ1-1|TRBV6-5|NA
TGTGCCAGCAGTTACTCGGAGGGCGTAACTGAAGCTTTCTTT
CASSYSEGVTEAFF
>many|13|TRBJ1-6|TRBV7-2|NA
TGTGCCAGCAGCTTAGTTCGGGAATCACCCCTCCACTTT
CASSLVRESPLHF
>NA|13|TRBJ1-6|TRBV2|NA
TGTGCCAGCCGGGGCGGTTTACTTTCACCCCTCCACTTT
CASRGGLLSPLHF
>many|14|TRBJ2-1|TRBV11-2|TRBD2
TGTGCCAGCAGCCCCGGACTAGGGGTAAGGGAGCAGTTCTTC
CASSPGLGVREQFF
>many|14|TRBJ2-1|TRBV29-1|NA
TGCAGCGTTGATTGGGCTAACGGTTCGGATGAGCAGTTCTTC
CSVDWANGSDEQFF
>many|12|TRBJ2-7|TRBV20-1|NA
TGCAGTGCTAGAGATGGACATTACGAGCAGTACTTC
CSARDGHYEQYF
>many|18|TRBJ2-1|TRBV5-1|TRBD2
TGCGCCAGCAGCCCGGGACTAGCGGGTATAGGGTCCTACAATGAGCAGTTCTTC
CASSPGLAGIGSYNEQFF
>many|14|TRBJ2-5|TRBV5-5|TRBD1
TGTGCCAGCATCATACTCGGACAGGGGGAGACCCAGTACTTC
CASIILGQGETQYF
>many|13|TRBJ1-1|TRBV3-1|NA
TGTGCCAGCAGCCAAGTCAGGGGCATTGAAGCTTTCTTT
CASSQVRGIEAFF